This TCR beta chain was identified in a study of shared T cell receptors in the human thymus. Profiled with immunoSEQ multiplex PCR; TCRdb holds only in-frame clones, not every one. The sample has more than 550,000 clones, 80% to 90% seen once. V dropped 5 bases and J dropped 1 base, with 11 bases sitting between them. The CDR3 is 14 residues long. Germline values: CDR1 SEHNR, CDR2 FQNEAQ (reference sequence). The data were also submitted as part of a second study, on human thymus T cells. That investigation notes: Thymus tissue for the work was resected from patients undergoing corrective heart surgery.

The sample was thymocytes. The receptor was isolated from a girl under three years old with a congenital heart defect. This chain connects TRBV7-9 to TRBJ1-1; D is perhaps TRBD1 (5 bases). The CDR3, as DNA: TGTGCCAGCAGCCCCAAGACAGCGAACACTGAAGCTTTCTTT. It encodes CASSPKTANTEAFF. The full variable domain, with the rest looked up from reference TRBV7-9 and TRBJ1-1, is DTGVSQNPRHKITKRGQNVTFRCDPISEHNRLYWYRQTLGQGPEFLTYFQNEAQLEKSRLLSDRFSAERPKGSFSTLEIQRTEQGDSAMYLCASSPKTANTEAFFGQGTRLTVV.